Given below is one T cell receptor (beta chain) in context. CDR1 LGHNA and CDR2 YSLEER come from the germline V gene. The CDR3 length is 16 residues. Unmatched junction bases numbered 4, after V lost 1 base and J lost 7 bases. This record belongs to a study of blood T cell repertoires in COVID-19. Overall study: COVID-19 samples collected from the United States, Italy and Spain covered acute and convalescent phases. Sample material is recorded as cDNA or gDNA derived from T cells, B-cell-depleted T cells, or PBMCs.

In the authors' methods: Cell counts per sample came from amplifying reference gene primers. Generated by immunoSEQ multiplex PCR, the TCRdb table keeps only in-frame clones and is missing some. D and trimming were read from the DNA, whereas the V and J calls and clone size are those reported in that table. The repertoire has 200,000 to 250,000 clones, roughly four fifths of them found once; the top ten carry 1.5% to 2%. Material: peripheral blood. This clonotype originated in a woman of 80 years or more with acute or convalescent COVID-19. This chain links TRBV4-3 with TRBJ2-1, with 13 bases lining up with TRBD2. DNA for the CDR3: TGCGCCAGCAGCCAAGGGCAGACTAGCGGGAGGAATGAGCAGTTCTTC. This gives the protein CASSQGQTSGRNEQFF.